The next 30 T cell receptor beta chains were all read from a single sample in a study of T cells in Graves' hyperthyroidism and ophthalmopathy. Amplification targeted TCR beta CDR3 regions from RNA transcripts. TCR CDR3 underwent first-round RT-PCR with the HTBI primer set. TCRdb processed the multiplex PCR reads anew with MiXCR; each CDR3 protein has one entry. The sample has hundreds of thousands of distinct CDR3 sequences; 13% to 15% are singletons. The sequenced material came from blood. The receptors here all came from a woman in her forties or fifties with Graves' ophthalmopathy.

This clonotype was picked up many times. The chain links TRBV5-1 to TRBJ2-1, with D hard to call. This CDR3 region has 14 residues. V was cut by 0 bases and J by 6 bases, with 10 bases left in between. The germline CDR1 and CDR2 sequences are SGHRS and YFSETQ. The CDR3 loop is CASSLAALSNEQFF. The CDR3 DNA reads as TGCGCCAGCAGCTTGGCTGCCTTGAGCAATGAGCAGTTCTTC.

This clonotype has a handful of counts. This chain connects TRBV7-3 to TRBJ2-1, with 11 nucleotides matching TRBD2. The V gene's germline CDR1 is SGHTA and CDR2 FQGTGA. V was pared by 6 bases and J by 5 bases, with 9 bases of the junction left unmatched. The CDR3 spans 16 residues. The CDR3, as DNA: TGTGCCAGCAGTTATAGCGGGAGGGGATTGGACAATGAGCAGTTCTTC. This gives the protein CASSYSGRGLDNEQFF.

This clonotype was observed at least ten times. This chain uses TRBV10-3 with TRBJ2-7; 8 bases line up with TRBD1. The CDR3 spans 14 residues. The germline V gene encodes CDR1 ENHRY and CDR2 SYGVKD. Trimming at V came to 10 bases and at J to 3 bases, leaving 11 bases not matched to a gene. Written as DNA, the CDR3 is TGTGCCACCGAAGGGCAGGGGGCTTACTACGAGCAGTACTTC. It is translated as CATEGQGAYYEQYF.

This clonotype was detected many times. The chain combines TRBV12-5 with TRBJ2-1; weak D call: TRBD2 (6 bases). The germline V gene has CDR1 LGHNT and CDR2 FRNRAP. Trimming pared 4 bases from V and 10 bases from J, leaving 29 bases between. The CDR3 has 18 residues. DNA of the CDR3: TGTGCTAGTGGTTCAGTCGCTGGTACGGGAGTCGTTATTGGGGAGCAGTTCTTC. Residues: CASGSVAGTGVVIGEQFF.

There are many counts of this clonotype. The CDR3 nucleotides are TGTGCCAGCAGTTACACCGGGACAGGTTCCTATGGCTACACCTTC. This gives the protein CASSYTGTGSYGYTF. The rearrangement joins TRBV6-2 or TRBV6-3 to TRBJ1-2; 8 bases match TRBD1. Germline V gene data show CDR1 as MNHEY and CDR2 as SVGEGT. J gave up 4 bases and V 2 bases, and 6 bases lay outside the gene matches. The CDR3 length is 15 residues.

In this sample, this clonotype turned up a few times. V is TRBV10-3 and J is TRBJ2-7; TRBD2 matches 10 bases. J gave up 0 bases and V 6 bases, and 11 bases lay outside the gene matches. CDR3 length: 17 residues. Germline CDR1 and CDR2: ENHRY and SYGVKD. The CDR3 DNA is TGTGCCATCAGGGCCTCCCCGGGACTAGCGTTCTCCTACGAGCAGTACTTC. Encoded protein: CAIRASPGLAFSYEQYF.

This chain uses TRBV12-3 or TRBV12-4 with TRBJ1-4; perhaps TRBD1 as D (6 bases). V was shortened by 4 bases and J by 8 bases, with 17 bases between the two germline ends. The CDR3 contains 15 residues. In DNA, the CDR3 is TGTGCCAGCAGTTCCCCGGCGGGGGCGGGAGAAAAACTGTTTTTT. Translation gives CASSSPAGAGEKLFF.

The rearrangement uses TRBV27 and TRBJ2-3, with D possibly called TRBD1 or TRBD2 (6 bases each). This CDR3 region has 14 residues. The germline V gene encodes CDR1 MNHEY and CDR2 SMNVEV (reference sequence). V dropped 6 bases and J dropped 6 bases, with 16 bases sitting between them. In nucleotides, the CDR3 is TGTGCCAGCAGCCAGGAGGGGGGTAGGGATACGCAGTATTTT. Encoded protein: CASSQEGGRDTQYF.

This clonotype came up many times. V usage is TRBV28 and J usage is TRBJ1-2, with TRBD1 as a possible D gene (5 bases). The germline V gene has CDR1 MDHEN and CDR2 SYDVKM. CDR3 size: 11 residues. Trimming shortened V by 7 bases and J by 7 bases, and 10 bases separated the two germline ends. CDR3 protein: CASISGGGYTF. CDR3 sequence (DNA): TGTGCCAGCATATCTGGGGGTGGCTACACCTTC.

On this clonotype: This may be a read error: a much more frequent sequence differs by one nucleotide. V is TRBV4-3 and J is TRBJ2-2; D is uncertain. With 6 bases removed from V and 4 bases from J, the gap between germline ends came to 9 bases. CDR3 length equals 13 residues. Germline V gives CDR1 LGHNA, CDR2 YSLEER. CDR3 sequence: CASSQFITGELFF. The CDR3, as DNA: TGCGCCAGCAGTCAATTCATCACCGGGGAGCTGTTTTTT.

This chain links TRBV3-2 with TRBJ1-3; the listed D gene, TRBD1, was not tested against the DNA. TRBV3-2 is reported as a pseudogene. This CDR3 comprises 15 residues. CDR3 in amino acids: CASSRGQGAGNTIYF. The CDR3 DNA is TGTGCCAGCAGTCGAGGACAGGGGGCTGGAAACACCATATATTTT.

The table lists this clonotype with a few counts. The chain employs TRBV29-1 and TRBJ2-3; 8 bases are shared with TRBD2. The CDR3 is 16 amino acids. V dropped 3 bases and J dropped 4; count of bases not matched to a gene: 12. Germline V gene sequence: CDR1 SQVTM, CDR2 ANQGSEA. CDR3 nucleotide sequence: TGCAGCGTTGAGTCCAGCGGGAGATCCGTGGCAGATACGCAGTATTTT. It is translated as CSVESSGRSVADTQYF.

At least ten counts were recorded for this clonotype. V usage is TRBV7-9 and J usage is TRBJ2-1; 13 nucleotides match TRBD2. CDR1 is SEHNR, CDR2 FQNEAQ, per germline (reference sequence). Trimming removed 5 bases from V and 0 bases from J; junction bases left unmatched: 10. The CDR3 sequence is 19 residues long. CDR3 residues: CASSVTGTSGKPSYNEQFF. Here the CDR3 DNA reads TGTGCCAGCAGCGTAACCGGGACTAGCGGGAAGCCCTCCTACAATGAGCAGTTCTTC.

This clonotype came up many times. The J gene is TRBJ1-1, the V gene TRBV19; D is unresolved. Per germline, CDR1 LNHDA and CDR2 SQIVND (reference sequence). The V end lost 4 bases, the J end lost 4 bases, and 19 bases lay between the germline ends. The CDR3 sequence is 16 residues long. The CDR3 reads CASSTNPLTWGTEAFF. In DNA form, the CDR3 reads TGTGCCAGTAGTACAAACCCCCTCACCTGGGGCACTGAAGCTTTCTTT.

In its sample, this clonotype was seen a few times. V usage is TRBV9 and J usage is TRBJ2-3, with 9 bases lining up with TRBD1. Per the germline V gene, CDR1 is SGDLS and CDR2 is YYNGEE. After removal of 6 bases from V and 0 bases from J, the junction contained 5 bases not matched to a gene. This CDR3 has 15 residues. The CDR3 bases are TGTGCCAGCAAACAGGGGGCAACTAGCACAGATACGCAGTATTTT. Protein product: CASKQGATSTDTQYF.

The V and J genes are TRBV4-3 and TRBJ2-5, with TRBD1 matching over 11 bases. In germline, CDR1 is LGHNA, CDR2 YSLEER. With V trimmed by 3 bases and J by 4 bases, 7 bases remained unmatched. The CDR3 totals 16 residues. The CDR3 reads CASSHGQGASRETQYF. The CDR3 coding sequence is TGCGCCAGCAGCCATGGACAGGGGGCCAGTCGAGAGACCCAGTACTTC.

The sample holds many counts of this clonotype. CDR3 nucleotide sequence: TGTGCCACCAGTGATTATGGACTAGCAGACTCCTACAATGAGCAGTTCTTC. It specifies CATSDYGLADSYNEQFF. The chain couples TRBV24-1 to TRBJ2-1, with TRBD2 identical over 8 bases. Losses at the gene ends were 2 bases for V and 0 bases for J; bases not matched to a gene: 5. Germline CDR1 KGHDR, CDR2 SFDVKD. This CDR3 comprises 17 residues.

This clonotype showed up many times. This chain joins TRBV7-9 and TRBJ2-3, with TRBD2 identical over 7 bases. Germline V lookup: CDR1 SEHNR, CDR2 FQNEAQ (reference sequence). V lost 4 bases, J lost 5 bases, and 9 bases stayed unmatched. The CDR3 has 15 amino acids. The CDR3 reads CASSSSAGVVDTQYF. The CDR3 region has the DNA TGTGCCAGCAGCTCCTCTGCGGGAGTGGTAGATACGCAGTATTTT.

The sample holds many counts of this clonotype. DNA for the CDR3: TGTGCCAGCAGCTGGACAGGGAACAATCAGCCCCAGCATTTT. Translation: CASSWTGNNQPQHF. The chain recombines TRBV28 with TRBJ1-5; 8 bases map to TRBD1. The J segment lost 3 bases and the V segment lost 6 bases, leaving 4 bases of the junction unmatched. The germline V gene has CDR1 MDHEN and CDR2 SYDVKM. There are 14 residues in the CDR3.

This chain joins TRBV20-1 and TRBJ2-1; 13 positions match TRBD2. The V gene's germline CDR1 is DFQATT and CDR2 SNEGSKA (reference sequence). CDR3 length: 18 amino acids. The J segment lost 0 bases and the V segment lost 1 base, leaving 6 bases of the junction unmatched. The CDR3 spells CSARGLAGGDVSYNEQFF. The CDR3 coding sequence is TGCAGTGCTAGAGGACTAGCGGGAGGTGATGTCTCCTACAATGAGCAGTTCTTC.

This clonotype has a count of ten or more. The V gene is TRBV27, the J gene TRBJ1-4; D not certain. V dropped 6 bases and J dropped 6 bases, with 14 bases sitting between them. CDR3 length: 14 amino acids. Looked up from germline, CDR1 is MNHEY and CDR2 is SMNVEV (reference sequence). DNA for the CDR3: TGTGCCAGCAGGGCAGGTACACCTTATGAAAAACTGTTTTTT. Translation: CASRAGTPYEKLFF.

This clonotype was observed a few times. The V and J genes are TRBV5-1 and TRBJ2-6; D possibly uses TRBD1 or TRBD2 (5 bases each). V was cut by 0 bases and J by 4 bases, with 8 bases left in between. This CDR3 spans 15 amino acids. Looked up from germline, CDR1 is SGHRS and CDR2 is YFSETQ. The CDR3 reads CASSLEGTGANVLTF. The CDR3 DNA reads as TGCGCCAGCAGCTTGGAGGGGACCGGGGCCAACGTCCTGACTTTC.

The sample holds many counts of this clonotype. The V call is TRBV7-9, the J call TRBJ2-6; D remains ambiguous. The ends were cut back, 9 bases at V and 2 bases at J, with 8 bases in the middle. Germline V gene lookup returns CDR1 SEHNR and CDR2 FQNEAQ (reference sequence). There are 13 residues in the CDR3. CDR3 sequence (DNA): TGTGCCAGTAGGGCGGCTGGGGCCAACGTCCTGACTTTC. This gives the protein CASRAAGANVLTF.

This clonotype was counted ten times or more. The V gene is TRBV28, the J gene TRBJ1-1; D not resolved. Germline values: CDR1 MDHEN, CDR2 SYDVKM. This CDR3 is built from 13 residues. V was shortened by 7 bases and J by 4 bases, with 13 bases between the two germline ends. The CDR3 spells CASILRVGTEAFF. CDR3 bases: TGTGCCAGCATATTGCGGGTAGGCACTGAAGCTTTCTTT.

To note about this clonotype: It may be a read error: a sequence one base away is much more abundant. V gene TRBV20-1 combines with J gene TRBJ2-7; weak D call: TRBD2 (5 bases). Germline CDR1 is DFQATT and CDR2 is SNEGSKA (reference sequence). V was shortened by 2 bases and J by 9 bases, with 17 bases between the two germline ends. The CDR3 extends over 13 amino acids. The DNA of the CDR3 is TGCAGTGCTAGATCCCCGGAGGCCCCGCTGCAGTACTTC. It translates to CSARSPEAPLQYF.

Concerning this clonotype itself: A much larger clone lies a single base off, so this may be a read error. The rearrangement joins TRBV30 to TRBJ2-2, with a tentative D call TRBD2 (5 bases). The CDR3 is 15 amino acids. Trimming pared 0 bases from V and 6 bases from J, leaving 14 bases between. The V gene's germline CDR1 is GTSNPN and CDR2 SVGIG (reference sequence). Here the CDR3 reads CAWSVPLARAGELFF. In DNA, the CDR3 is TGTGCCTGGAGTGTACCTCTAGCTCGGGCCGGGGAGCTGTTTTTT. The whole variable domain, remainder taken from reference TRBV30 and TRBJ2-2, is SQTIHQWPATLVQPVGSPLSLECTVEGTSNPNLYWYRQAAGRGLQLLFYSVGIGQISSEVPQNLSASRPQDRQFILSSKKLLLSDSGFYLCAWSVPLARAGELFFGEGSRLTVL.

The V gene is TRBV20-1, the J gene TRBJ2-7; possible D gene TRBD1, 6 bases. Germline V lookup: CDR1 DFQATT, CDR2 SNEGSKA (reference sequence). The CDR3 sequence is 13 residues long. The V end lost 5 bases, the J end lost 3 bases, and 14 bases lay between the germline ends. CDR3 DNA: TGCAGTGCTGACGCACAGGGTATCTACGAGCAGTACTTC. Its translation is CSADAQGIYEQYF.

Ten or more counts support this clonotype. J is TRBJ2-3 and V is TRBV19, with D perhaps TRBD2 (6 bases). Germline assignment: CDR1 LNHDA and CDR2 SQIVND (reference sequence). The ends were cut back, 6 bases at V and 1 base at J, with 8 bases in the middle. The CDR3 length is 13 residues. CDR3 nucleotide sequence: TGTGCCAGTAGCGGGAGTGGCACAGATACGCAGTATTTT. Translated, it gives CASSGSGTDTQYF. Variable domain in full (rest from reference TRBV19 and TRBJ2-3): DGGITQSPKYLFRKEGQNVTLSCEQNLNHDAMYWYRQDPGQGLRLIYYSQIVNDFQKGDIAEGYSVSREKKESFPLTVTSAQKNPTAFYLCASSGSGTDTQYFGPGTRLTVL.

This clonotype has a count of ten or more. The chain has TRBV20-1 and TRBJ2-2, with D perhaps matching TRBD2 (6 bases). The germline V gene has CDR1 DFQATT and CDR2 SNEGSKA (reference sequence). The CDR3 covers 14 residues. The V end was cut by 6 bases, the J end by 4 bases, with 15 bases between. Here the CDR3 reads CSAPPETSTGELFF. CDR3 sequence (DNA): TGCAGTGCCCCGCCCGAGACTAGCACCGGGGAGCTGTTTTTT.

This clonotype was seen only a few times. At one end the junction does not follow the germline gene, possibly because of a read error. The chain links TRBV5-1 to TRBJ2-7; 15 bases agree with TRBD2. CDR3 length equals 18 residues. From germline, CDR1 is SGHRS and CDR2 YFSETQ. The CDR3 nucleotides are TGTGCCAGCAGCTTGGGGGTGGGGACTAGCGGGAGGATCTACGAGCAGTACTTC. Amino acids: CASSLGVGTSGRIYEQYF. Drawing the rest from reference TRBV5-1 and TRBJ2-7, the complete variable domain is KAGVTQTPRYLIKTRGQQVTLSCSPISGHRSVSWYQQTPGQGLQFLFEYFSETQRNKGNFPGRFSGRQFSNSRSEMNVSTLELGDSALYLCASSLGVGTSGRIYEQYFGPGTRLTVT.